Each of the 3 T cell receptor beta chains below was sequenced from the same sample in a study of beta chain features in type 1 diabetes. The whole isolated RNA underwent reverse transcription, so sequencing captured expressed TCRB transcripts. The assay was immunoSEQ multiplex PCR, and TCRdb's table has in-frame clones only and misses some. This sample has 330,000 or so clones, with 10% to 15% found just once. The antigens of these receptors remain unknown. Study-level results: Moderately but significantly shorter TCRB CDR3s were found in Type 1 diabetes patients in all four CD4+ subsets.

Sequenced input: naive CD4+ T cells from blood. The receptor set was obtained from a young woman with type 1 diabetes.

J is TRBJ2-7 and V is TRBV28; D possibly corresponds to TRBD1 (5 bases). The CDR3 is made up of 14 amino acids. Trimming left V 2 bases short and J 7 bases short, with 15 bases between. Germline values: CDR1 MDHEN, CDR2 SYDVKM. CDR3 loop: CASSLTGQGFEQYF. DNA for the CDR3: TGTGCCAGCAGTTTAACAGGACAAGGCTTTGAGCAGTACTTC.

This clone was counted only a few times. The chain links TRBV4-2 to TRBJ2-4; D is perhaps TRBD1 (6 bases). Trimming took off 4 bases at V and 0 bases at J, with 16 bases between the two ends. There are 17 residues in the CDR3. CDR1 and CDR2 (germline): LGHNA, YNFKEQ. The CDR3 loop reads CASSPFPTGLAKNIQYF. As DNA, the CDR3 is TGTGCCAGCAGCCCGTTCCCGACAGGCCTAGCCAAAAACATTCAGTACTTC.

Only a few counts were recorded for this clone. This chain links TRBV4-3 with TRBJ1-2; tentative D call: TRBD1 (5 bases). There are 12 residues in the CDR3. Germline CDR1 is LGHNA and CDR2 is YSLEER. With 2 bases removed from V and 4 bases from J, the gap between germline ends came to 5 bases. The CDR3 bases are TGCGCCAGCAGCCAACAGGGCTATGGCTACACCTTC. Translated, it gives CASSQQGYGYTF.